What follows is one T cell receptor beta chain and its context. The junction had 10 bases not matched to a gene; V was cut back by 1 base and J by 5 bases. The CDR3 extends over 16 amino acids. Germline lookup yields CDR1 MGHRA and CDR2 YSYEKL. Assay used: immunoSEQ multiplex PCR; TCRdb lists only in-frame clones, some missing. The table includes some 14,000 clones, approximately 87% detected once. The data stem from a study of graft-versus-host responses after intestinal transplantation. The wider study: The recipients all started with anti-thymocyte globulin induction and then took tacrolimus and steroids for three to four years.

The origin of this receptor is a human patient who received an intestinal transplant, so some T cells may come from the graft donor. The starting material was bone marrow, obtained roughly 120 days after intestinal transplantation. V usage is TRBV4-1 and J usage is TRBJ2-7, with TRBD2 matching 8 bases. The CDR3 spells CASSQGPAGEPHEQYF. CDR3 coding DNA: TGCGCCAGCAGCCAAGGCCCAGCGGGAGAGCCCCACGAGCAGTACTTC.